This T cell receptor beta chain stems from a study of blood T cell repertoires in COVID-19. Study details: COVID-19 samples, acute and convalescent, were from the United States, Italy and Spain. In each case, the material was cDNA or gDNA derived from T cells, B-cell-depleted T cells, or PBMCs.

Trimming cost V 5 bases and J 3 bases, with 16 bases left between them. The CDR3 consists of 15 residues. The germline CDR1 and CDR2 sequences are MNHEY and SVGAGI. Patients of the Seattle cohort, enrolled during active infection, were followed longitudinally. In the authors' workflow: By means of reference gene primer amplification, nucleated cell counts were estimated. The protocol was immunoSEQ multiplex PCR, while the TCRdb copy is restricted to in-frame clones and leaves out a portion. V, J and clone size reflect that table, while D and trimming were determined from the DNA. Counted here are fewer than 65,000 clones, roughly 88% occurring once; the ten biggest clones make up roughly a tenth.

The V and J genes are TRBV6-5 and TRBJ1-2, with a possible D match to TRBD1 (6 bases). This TCR derives from a man aged 25-45 years with COVID-19, enrolled during active disease. The sequencing input was peripheral blood. CDR3 in DNA: TGTGCCAGCAGTAAGTACAGGGCCGCGGACTATGGCTACACCTTC. Amino acid sequence: CASSKYRAADYGYTF.